One and the same sample provided the 17 T cell receptor beta chains below, sequenced in a study of cytomegalovirus exposure and HLA in healthy donors. In the PCR, 60 Vbeta and 13 Jbeta primers were used. Produced via immunoSEQ multiplex PCR; TCRdb's table is partial and in-frame only. This table holds 80,000 to 95,000 clones, approximately 63% found once. The sequenced sample consisted of PBMCs. The receptors were gathered from a woman aged 30 to 39 in good health and CMV-seronegative.

The chain links TRBV7-9 to TRBJ1-5; D possibly corresponds to TRBD1 (5 bases). CDR3 length: 14 residues. Germline V CDR1 and CDR2: SEHNR, FQNEAQ (reference sequence). Trimming stripped 1 base from V and 3 bases from J, with 7 bases between. CDR3 bases: TGTGCCAGCAGCTTAGGGGGCGTCAATCAGCCCCAGCATTTT. It specifies CASSLGGVNQPQHF.

The chain uses TRBV7-3 and TRBJ2-1; D might be TRBD1 (6 bases). The V and J ends lost 4 bases and 8 bases respectively, with 15 bases between them. CDR3 size: 14 residues. Germline assignment: CDR1 SGHTA and CDR2 FQGTGA. The CDR3 nucleotides are TGTGCCAGCAGCTCTACAGGGATGGAGCATGAGCAGTTCTTC. Translated: CASSSTGMEHEQFF.

This chain connects TRBV11-3 to TRBJ2-3, with 7 bases aligning to TRBD1. V lost 5 bases to trimming and J lost 3 bases; unmatched junction nucleotides: 8. This CDR3 has 15 amino acids. The germline gives CDR1 SGHNT, CDR2 YENEEA. DNA for the CDR3: TGTGCCAGCAGCCCGGACAGGTCGGTTACAGATACGCAGTATTTT. Translation gives CASSPDRSVTDTQYF.

The V call is TRBV4-1, the J call TRBJ1-1; TRBD1 matches at 9 bases. Germline CDR1 and CDR2: MGHRA and YSYEKL. Trimming at V came to 0 bases and at J to 1 base, leaving 3 bases not matched to a gene. The CDR3 totals 16 residues. The CDR3 nucleotides are TGCGCCAGCAGCCAAGATGCGGACAGGGGGAACACTGAAGCTTTCTTT. Its translation: CASSQDADRGNTEAFF.

The chain joins TRBV5-1 to TRBJ2-7, with D possibly being TRBD2 (6 bases). From germline, CDR1 is SGHRS and CDR2 YFSETQ. The CDR3 runs 14 residues. Trimming took 7 bases from V and 0 from J, leaving 14 bases between them. CDR3 DNA sequence: TGCGCCAGCGGGGATGCGGGGAACTCCTACGAGCAGTACTTC. Its protein product is CASGDAGNSYEQYF.

The rearrangement uses TRBV5-1 and TRBJ1-2; TRBD1 might be the D (5 bases). Trimming left V 3 bases short and J 5 bases short, with 8 bases between. Germline CDR1 is SGHRS and CDR2 is YFSETQ. The CDR3 is made up of 12 amino acids. DNA of the CDR3: TGCGCCAGCAGCTCGACAGTGTATGGCTACACCTTC. It yields the protein CASSSTVYGYTF.

The genes are TRBV7-9 and TRBJ1-5, with 7 bases that match TRBD1. CDR1 is SEHNR and CDR2 is FQNEAQ in the germline V gene (reference sequence). The CDR3 consists of 16 residues. J was trimmed by 1 base and V by 5 bases; bases with no gene match: 8. The CDR3 here is CASSQTGVRSNQPQHF. CDR3 bases: TGTGCCAGCAGCCAAACAGGGGTGAGGAGCAATCAGCCCCAGCATTTT.

This sequence joins TRBV5-6 and TRBJ2-1, with D maybe TRBD2 (7 bases). Germline V lookup: CDR1 SGHDT, CDR2 YYEEEE. CDR3 size: 14 residues. Trimming stripped 6 bases from V and 2 bases from J, with 12 bases between. CDR3 in amino acids: CASKGGAAYNEQFF. CDR3 sequence (DNA): TGTGCCAGCAAGGGGGGGGCCGCCTACAATGAGCAGTTCTTC.

This sequence joins TRBV5-1 and TRBJ2-1, with 10 bases matching TRBD1. This CDR3 spans 15 amino acids. From germline, CDR1 is SGHRS and CDR2 YFSETQ. Unmatched junction bases numbered 2, after V lost 0 bases and J lost 5 bases. CDR3 DNA: TGCGCCAGCAGCTTGGCGGGACAGGGGAACAATGAGCAGTTCTTC. Its translation is CASSLAGQGNNEQFF.

The chain links TRBV9 to TRBJ2-4; the match to TRBD2 covers 8 bases. CDR3 length: 15 residues. CDR1 and CDR2 (germline): SGDLS, YYNGEE. V lost 0 bases to trimming and J lost 6 bases; unmatched junction nucleotides: 5. CDR3 bases: TGTGCCAGCAGCGTAGTCACTAGCGGTGGAAACATTCAGTACTTC. Its protein product is CASSVVTSGGNIQYF.

The V and J genes are TRBV19 and TRBJ1-1; D call uncertain. Germline CDR1 is LNHDA and CDR2 is SQIVND (reference sequence). The V end lost 2 bases, the J end lost 0 bases, and 19 bases lay between the germline ends. The CDR3 contains 18 residues. As DNA, the CDR3 is TGTGCCAGTAGTATAACGGCCCCCTCTTTGACTATGAACACTGAAGCTTTCTTT. Translating gives CASSITAPSLTMNTEAFF.

V is TRBV27 and J is TRBJ1-1; 7 bases are a match to TRBD1. Unmatched junction bases numbered 6, after V lost 5 bases and J lost 3 bases. Germline values: CDR1 MNHEY, CDR2 SMNVEV (reference sequence). This CDR3 is built from 14 residues. As DNA, the CDR3 is TGTGCCAGCAGTCCCACAGGGGTACACACTGAAGCTTTCTTT. Translating gives CASSPTGVHTEAFF.

V and J are TRBV28 and TRBJ2-7; weak D call: TRBD1 (6 bases). The length of the CDR3 is 15 residues. V lost 2 bases and J lost 5, with 16 bases in between. Germline V gene sequence: CDR1 MDHEN, CDR2 SYDVKM. The CDR3 reads CASSLVGAGANEQYF. CDR3 coding DNA: TGTGCCAGCAGTTTAGTGGGAGCAGGGGCAAACGAGCAGTACTTC.

The J gene is TRBJ2-3, the V gene TRBV4-1; TRBD2 matches 11 bases. There are 16 residues in the CDR3. V was clipped by 2 bases and J by 3 bases; unmatched bases: 4. Germline assignment: CDR1 MGHRA and CDR2 YSYEKL. CDR3 region: CASSQLGTSGTDTQYF. CDR3 in DNA: TGCGCCAGCAGCCAACTCGGGACTAGCGGAACAGATACGCAGTATTTT.

The CDR3 loop is CASSRTSGSTYEQYF. The CDR3 nucleotides are TGCGCCAGCTCAAGGACTAGCGGGAGCACCTACGAGCAGTACTTC. The chain joins TRBV10-1 to TRBJ2-7; 13 bases agree with TRBD2. In germline, CDR1 is WNHNN, CDR2 SYGVQD (reference sequence). The CDR3 extends over 15 amino acids. V lost 8 bases, J lost 2 bases, and 6 bases stayed unmatched.

This clone was seen a handful of times. This rearrangement joins TRBV28 to TRBJ1-5, with unresolved D. This CDR3 has 14 amino acids. Germline V lookup: CDR1 MDHEN, CDR2 SYDVKM. V gave up 3 bases and J gave up 0 bases, with 6 bases separating them. The CDR3 reads CASSFYGSNQPQHF. The CDR3, as DNA: TGTGCCAGCAGTTTCTACGGTAGCAATCAGCCCCAGCATTTT.

The rearrangement links TRBV6-1 to TRBJ1-2; D not certain. The V and J ends lost 3 bases and 8 bases respectively, with 16 bases between them. Germline CDR1 reads MNHNS; CDR2 reads SASEGT. The CDR3 has 14 residues. The CDR3 loop reads CASSEPRGREGYTF. The CDR3 DNA sequence: TGTGCCAGCAGTGAGCCCCGGGGAAGAGAAGGCTACACCTTC.